This T cell receptor (beta chain) stems from a study of OX40 agonist ivuxolimab in advanced cancers. Study in general: Patients received ivuxolimab, an agonistic anti-OX40 (CD134) antibody. Intravenous ivuxolimab at 0.01 to 10 mg/kg was given to patients every 2 weeks. Findings and caveats of the study: It was not determined which antigens were specifically recognized by the peripheral T cells that had undergone clonal expansion.

The protocol was immunoSEQ multiplex PCR, while the TCRdb copy is restricted to in-frame clones and leaves out a portion. The sample comprises fewer than 100,000 clones, 93% of which are singletons, and under 8% rests with the top ten. Regarding this clone: Its cognate antigen is unknown.

The CDR3 spans 13 residues. CDR1 is MNHNY and CDR2 is SVGAGI in the germline V gene (reference sequence). With 11 bases removed from V and 3 bases from J, the gap between germline ends came to 16 bases. The TCR sequence derives from an adult with an advanced solid tumor such as melanoma, head and neck, liver or kidney cancer. This chain joins TRBV6-6 and TRBJ1-1; a weak D match, TRBD1 (6 bases). The sequencing used CD4+ or CD8+ T cells sorted from blood, collected in a trial of the OX40 agonist ivuxolimab. The CDR3 loop is CAADVGAYTEAFF. In DNA, the CDR3 is TGTGCCGCGGACGTGGGGGCTTACACTGAAGCTTTCTTT.